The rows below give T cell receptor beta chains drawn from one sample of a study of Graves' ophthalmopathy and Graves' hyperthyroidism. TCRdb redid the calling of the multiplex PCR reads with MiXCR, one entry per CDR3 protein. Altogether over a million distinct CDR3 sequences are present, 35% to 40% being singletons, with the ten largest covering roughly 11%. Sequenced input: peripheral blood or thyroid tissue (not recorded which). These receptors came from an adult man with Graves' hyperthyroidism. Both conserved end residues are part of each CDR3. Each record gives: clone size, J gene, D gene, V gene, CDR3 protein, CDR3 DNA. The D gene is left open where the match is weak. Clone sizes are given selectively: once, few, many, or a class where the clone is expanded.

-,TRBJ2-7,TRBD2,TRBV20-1,CSASSGGLLTYEQYF,TGCAGTGCTAGCAGCGGGGGCCTTTTAACCTACGAGCAGTACTTC
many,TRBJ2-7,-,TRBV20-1,CSASPRGRSREQYF,TGCAGTGCTAGCCCCAGGGGACGCTCGAGAGAGCAGTACTTC
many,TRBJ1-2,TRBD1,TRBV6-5,CASRLRDSPNYGYTF,TGTGCCAGCAGGCTCCGGGACAGCCCTAACTATGGCTACACCTTC
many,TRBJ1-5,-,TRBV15,CATSRQPGQPQHF,TGTGCCACCAGCAGACAACCTGGCCAGCCCCAGCATTTT
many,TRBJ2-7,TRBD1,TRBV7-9,CASSWGDRTYEQYF,TGTGCCAGCAGCTGGGGGGACAGGACCTACGAGCAGTACTTC
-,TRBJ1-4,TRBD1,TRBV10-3,CATRYGTGGSQREKLFF,TGTGCCACCAGGTACGGGACAGGGGGTTCGCAGCGTGAAAAACTGTTTTTT
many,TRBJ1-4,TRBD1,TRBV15,CATSRVGTGTGDEKLFF,TGTGCCACCAGCAGAGTCGGTACGGGGACAGGGGATGAAAAACTGTTTTTT
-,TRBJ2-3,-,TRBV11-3,CASSRSGSTDTQYF,TGTGCCAGCAGCCGCTCCGGGAGCACAGATACGCAGTATTTT
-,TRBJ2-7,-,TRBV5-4,CASSTGPLRSEQYF,TGTGCCAGCAGCACCGGGCCACTAAGGTCCGAGCAGTACTTC
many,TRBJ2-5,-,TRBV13,CASGEGETQYF,TGTGCCAGCGGCGAGGGGGAGACCCAGTACTTC
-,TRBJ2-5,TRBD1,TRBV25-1,CASSESRGPQEAQYF,TGTGCCAGCAGTGAATCTAGGGGGCCTCAGGAGGCCCAGTACTTC
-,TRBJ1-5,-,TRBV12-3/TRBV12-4,CASSPEGYEHF,TGTGCCAGCAGCCCCGAGGGGTACGAGCATTTT
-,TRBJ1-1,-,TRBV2,CASSFGQNEAFF,TGTGCCAGCAGTTTCGGACAGAATGAAGCTTTCTTT
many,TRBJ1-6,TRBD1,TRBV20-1,CSASSGDSTSPLHF,TGCAGTGCTAGTTCAGGGGACAGCACTTCACCCCTCCACTTT
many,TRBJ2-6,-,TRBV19,CASRYAGANVLTF,TGTGCCAGCAGATACGCTGGGGCCAACGTCCTGACTTTC
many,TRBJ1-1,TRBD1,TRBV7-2,CASSFTPGLDRAGAFF,TGTGCCAGCAGCTTTACCCCCGGCCTGGACAGGGCGGGTGCTTTCTTT
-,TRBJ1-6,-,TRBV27,CASRVLNSPLHF,TGTGCCAGCAGAGTCCTTAATTCACCCCTCCACTTT
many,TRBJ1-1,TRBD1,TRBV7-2,CASSWTGEGDTEAFF,TGTGCCAGCAGCTGGACAGGGGAGGGGGACACTGAAGCTTTCTTT
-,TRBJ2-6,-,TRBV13,CASSDTSSGADVLTF,TGTGCCAGCAGCGACACCAGCTCTGGGGCCGACGTCCTGACTTTC
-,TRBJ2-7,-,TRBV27,CASYPGAGRQYF,TGTGCCAGCTACCCTGGGGCGGGACGTCAGTACTTC
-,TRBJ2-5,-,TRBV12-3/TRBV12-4,CASSHTGTRYF,TGTGCCAGCAGTCACACCGGGACCCGGTACTTC
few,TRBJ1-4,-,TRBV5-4,CASSLAGAGGEKLFF,TGTGCCAGCAGCTTGGCCGGCGCAGGCGGTGAAAAACTGTTTTTT
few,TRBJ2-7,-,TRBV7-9,CASSLVWDFGVNEQYF,TGTGCCAGCAGCTTAGTTTGGGATTTTGGGGTAAACGAGCAGTACTTC
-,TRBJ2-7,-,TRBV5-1,CASSYRSGRSYEQYF,TGCGCCAGCAGTTACAGGTCAGGAAGGTCCTACGAGCAGTACTTC
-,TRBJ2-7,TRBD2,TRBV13,CASSPTGGTSGTSYEQYF,TGTGCCAGCAGCCCGACAGGGGGGACTAGCGGTACCTCCTACGAGCAGTACTTC
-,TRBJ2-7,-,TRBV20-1,CSAYQGPSSYEQYF,TGCAGTGCATACCAGGGGCCGAGCTCCTACGAGCAGTACTTC
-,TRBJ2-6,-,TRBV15,CATEGTGANVLTF,TGTGCCACCGAAGGGACAGGGGCCAACGTCCTGACTTTC
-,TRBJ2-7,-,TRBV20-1,CSLIDSPYEQYF,TGCAGCTTGATCGACAGTCCCTACGAGCAGTACTTC
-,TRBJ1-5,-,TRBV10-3,CATSDFTGISNQPQHF,TGTGCCACCAGTGATTTTACAGGGATTAGCAATCAGCCCCAGCATTTT
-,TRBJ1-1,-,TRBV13,CASSYRQWTFF,TGTGCCAGCAGCTACAGACAGTGGACTTTCTTT
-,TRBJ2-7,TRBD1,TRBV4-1,CASSQYLTGGLEQYF,TGCGCCAGCAGCCAATATTTGACAGGGGGCCTCGAGCAGTACTTC
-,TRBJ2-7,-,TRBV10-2,CASSEGNFYEQYF,TGCGCCAGCAGTGAGGGAAACTTCTACGAGCAGTACTTC
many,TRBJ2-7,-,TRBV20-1,CSASTGTYSYEQYF,TGCAGTGCTAGCACCGGGACCTATTCCTACGAGCAGTACTTC
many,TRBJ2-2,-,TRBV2,CASSESGAHTTGELFF,TGTGCCAGCAGTGAATCAGGGGCCCATACGACCGGGGAGCTGTTTTTT
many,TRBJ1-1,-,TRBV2,CASSDPEHMNTEAFF,TGTGCCAGCAGTGACCCAGAGCACATGAACACTGAAGCTTTCTTT
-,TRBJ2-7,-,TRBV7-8,CASSLQWTESYEQYF,TGTGCCAGCAGCTTACAGTGGACGGAGTCCTACGAGCAGTACTTC
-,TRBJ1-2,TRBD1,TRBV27,CASSLLPTRPGGIGYTF,TGTGCCAGCAGTTTATTGCCCACTAGACCAGGGGGAATTGGCTACACCTTC
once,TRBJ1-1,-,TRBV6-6,CGSREGGAGRGEAFF,TGTGGCAGCAGGGAGGGCGGGGCCGGCCGCGGTGAAGCTTTCTTT
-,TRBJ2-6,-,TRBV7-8,CASSRRTAPGGFRSGANVLTF,TGTGCCAGCAGCCGGAGGACAGCCCCTGGGGGCTTTCGGTCCGGGGCCAACGTCCTGACTTTC
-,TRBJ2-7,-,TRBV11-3,CASSLENRLDEQYF,TGTGCCAGCAGCTTGGAGAATCGATTAGACGAGCAGTACTTC
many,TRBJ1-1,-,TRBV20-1,CSARDWQGSTEAFF,TGCAGTGCTAGAGATTGGCAGGGATCCACTGAAGCTTTCTTT